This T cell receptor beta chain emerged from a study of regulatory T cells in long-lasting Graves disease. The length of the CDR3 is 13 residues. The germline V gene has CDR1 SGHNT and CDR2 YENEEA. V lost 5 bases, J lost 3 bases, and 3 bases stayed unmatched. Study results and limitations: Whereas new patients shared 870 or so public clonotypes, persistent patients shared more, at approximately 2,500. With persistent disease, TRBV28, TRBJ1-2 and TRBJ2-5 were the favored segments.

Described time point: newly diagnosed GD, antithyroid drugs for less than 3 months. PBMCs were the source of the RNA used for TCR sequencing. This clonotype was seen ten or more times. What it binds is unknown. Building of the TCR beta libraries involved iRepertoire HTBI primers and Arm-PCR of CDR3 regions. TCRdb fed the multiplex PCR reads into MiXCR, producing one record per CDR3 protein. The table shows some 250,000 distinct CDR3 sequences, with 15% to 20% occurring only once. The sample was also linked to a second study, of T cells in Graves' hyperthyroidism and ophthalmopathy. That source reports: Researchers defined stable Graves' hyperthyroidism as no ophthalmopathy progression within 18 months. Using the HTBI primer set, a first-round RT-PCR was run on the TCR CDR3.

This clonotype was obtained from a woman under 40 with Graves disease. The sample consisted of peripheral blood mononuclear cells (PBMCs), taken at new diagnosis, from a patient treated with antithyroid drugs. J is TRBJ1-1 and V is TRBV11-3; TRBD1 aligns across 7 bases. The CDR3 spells CASSTGVYTEAFF. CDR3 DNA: TGTGCCAGCAGCACAGGGGTTTACACTGAAGCTTTCTTT.